This T cell receptor (beta chain) was profiled in a study of T cell clonality in common variable immunodeficiency. Overall study findings and caveats: Common variable immunodeficiency TCR beta sequences reportedly had fewer deletions and N-nucleotide insertions.

CDR1 KGHSH and CDR2 LQKENI come from the germline V gene. The V end lost 4 bases, the J end lost 1 base, and 14 bases lay between the germline ends. This CDR3 spans 16 amino acids. Only in-frame clones appear in the TCRdb table, and some are missing; sequencing was by immunoSEQ multiplex PCR. The table lists 45,000 to 60,000 clones, with no singletons. This clone has at least ten counts. Its target is not known. The DNA ends 3 residues before the CDR3 does, and the rest of the CDR3 is filled in from the germline J gene. What was sequenced was peripheral blood mononuclear cells. The TCR sequence derives from a person aged 18 to 70 in good health. The genes are TRBV18 and TRBJ2-4, with D possibly being TRBD2 (6 bases). The part of the CDR3 DNA that was read is TGTGCCAGCTCACGGCAACCTGGGGGGGCCAAAAACATT. Its protein is CASSRQPGGAKNI. The whole CDR3 is CASSRQPGGAKNIQYF.